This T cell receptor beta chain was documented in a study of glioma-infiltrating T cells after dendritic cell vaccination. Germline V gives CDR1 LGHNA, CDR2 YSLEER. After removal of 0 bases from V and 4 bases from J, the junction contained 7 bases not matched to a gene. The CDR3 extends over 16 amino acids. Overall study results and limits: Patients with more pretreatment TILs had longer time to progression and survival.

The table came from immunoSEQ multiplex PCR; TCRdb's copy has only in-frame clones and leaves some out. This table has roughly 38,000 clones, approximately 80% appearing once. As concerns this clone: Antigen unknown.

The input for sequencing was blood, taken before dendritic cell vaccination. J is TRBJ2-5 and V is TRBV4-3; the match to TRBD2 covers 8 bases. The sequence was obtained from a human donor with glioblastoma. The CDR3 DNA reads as TGCGCCAGCAGCCAAGATGCGGCGGGGGGCGGAGAGACCCAGTACTTC. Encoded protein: CASSQDAAGGGETQYF.